The next 31 T cell receptor beta chains were all read from a single sample in a study of OX40 agonist ivuxolimab in advanced cancers. Receptor amplification or capture employed the immunoSEQ multiplex PCR assay. TCRdb took over this immuneACCESS table, retaining in-frame rearrangements with V and J assigned. Such tables are incomplete; in checked studies, under half of the missing clones stem from an unresolved V gene, and the remainder is unexplained. The sample table shows more than 35,000 clones, and roughly 80% are seen once. Over 20% of the sample lies in the top ten. The specimen comprised CD4+ or CD8+ T cells sorted from blood, sampled in a trial of the OX40 agonist ivuxolimab. These receptors were obtained from an adult with an advanced solid tumor such as melanoma, head and neck, liver or kidney cancer.

V gene TRBV7-6 combines with J gene TRBJ1-2, with a weak D call TRBD1 (6 bases). V shed 1 base and J shed 4 bases, with 7 bases lying between them. In germline, CDR1 is SGHVS, CDR2 FNYEAQ. The CDR3 runs to 13 residues. The CDR3 DNA reads as TGTGCCAGCAGCTTAGACAGGGCCTATGGCTACACCTTC. Its protein product is CASSLDRAYGYTF.

The chain employs TRBV29-1 and TRBJ2-1; no clear D. Germline lookup yields CDR1 SQVTM and CDR2 ANQGSEA. The CDR3 loop spans 16 amino acids. V was clipped by 1 base and J by 1 base, with 14 bases between them. In DNA form, the CDR3 reads TGCAGCGTTGAAGGTCCCCCAGCCGGGTCCTACAATGAGCAGTTCTTC. This codes for CSVEGPPAGSYNEQFF.

The J gene is TRBJ2-1, the V gene TRBV9; 7 bases agree with TRBD1. The V gene end was trimmed by 2 bases and the J gene end by 3 bases; junction bases not matched to a gene: 5. The CDR3 loop spans 15 amino acids. Germline assignment: CDR1 SGDLS and CDR2 YYNGEE. CDR3 in amino acids: CASSVTGEHYNEQFF. CDR3 DNA sequence: TGTGCCAGCAGCGTTACAGGGGAGCACTACAATGAGCAGTTCTTC.

The V gene is TRBV6-1, the J gene TRBJ2-1; D call uncertain. The CDR3 has 12 residues. Germline V gene sequence: CDR1 MNHNS, CDR2 SASEGT. Deletions cut 8 bases from V and 5 bases from J, with 10 bases between. The CDR3 region is CASRFYNNEQFF. The CDR3 DNA is TGTGCCAGCCGTTTCTACAACAATGAGCAGTTCTTC.

In its sample, this clone was seen a few times. The chain joins TRBV4-2 to TRBJ2-5; TRBD2 agrees at 7 bases. Unmatched junction bases numbered 3, after V lost 0 bases and J lost 2 bases. In germline, CDR1 is LGHNA, CDR2 YNFKEQ. The length of the CDR3 is 15 residues. CDR3 region: CASSQEVGGQETQYF. CDR3 nucleotides: TGTGCCAGCAGCCAAGAGGTGGGGGGGCAAGAGACCCAGTACTTC.

V usage is TRBV11-1 and J usage is TRBJ2-7; D might be TRBD1 or TRBD2, each matching 6 bases. V lost 1 base and J 3 bases, leaving 13 bases between the germline ends. The CDR3 runs 15 residues. Per the germline V gene, CDR1 is SGHAT and CDR2 is FQDESV (reference sequence). The CDR3 nucleotides are TGTGCCAGCAGCTTAGGTTCGGGGGCCGGCTACGAGCAGTACTTC. Encoded protein: CASSLGSGAGYEQYF.

The V gene is TRBV11-2, the J gene TRBJ1-1; D is undetermined. V gave up 0 bases and J gave up 5 bases, with 7 bases separating them. The length of the CDR3 is 13 residues. CDR1 SGHAT and CDR2 FQNNGV come from the germline V gene. CDR3: CASSLEVYTEAFF. CDR3 DNA sequence: TGTGCCAGCAGCTTAGAAGTTTATACTGAAGCTTTCTTT. Full variable domain (outside the CDR3, taken from reference TRBV11-2 and TRBJ1-1): EAGVAQSPRYKIIEKRQSVAFWCNPISGHATLYWYQQILGQGPKLLIQFQNNGVVDDSQLPKDRFSAERLKGVDSTLKIQPAKLEDSAVYLCASSLEVYTEAFFGQGTRLTVV.

V gene TRBV7-9 combines with J gene TRBJ2-3; D perhaps matches TRBD2 (6 bases). Trimming pared 4 bases from V and 5 bases from J, leaving 16 bases between. Germline assignment: CDR1 SEHNR and CDR2 FQNEAQ (reference sequence). This CDR3 comprises 15 residues. CDR3 coding DNA: TGTGCCAGCAGCTCCACGGGCCGGGAGTTAGATACGCAGTATTTT. It codes for CASSSTGRELDTQYF.

Here the CDR3 reads CASSPRFGLGETQYF. In DNA, the CDR3 is TGTGCCAGCAGTCCCAGGTTTGGCCTTGGAGAGACCCAGTACTTC. This chain connects TRBV27 to TRBJ2-5; D remains ambiguous. Germline CDR1 and CDR2: MNHEY and SMNVEV (reference sequence). V lost 5 bases and J lost 4, with 17 bases in between. The CDR3 runs to 15 residues.

The CDR3 DNA follows: TGTGCCAGAAGCTTAAGGTTGGCGGGACCCTACGAGCAGTACTTC. As protein: CARSLRLAGPYEQYF. The rearrangement joins TRBV7-5 to TRBJ2-7; the table calls TRBD2, which could not be checked here. TRBV7-5 has pseudogene status. The CDR3 is made up of 15 amino acids.

V usage is TRBV10-1 and J usage is TRBJ2-7; D gene unclear. V lost 2 bases, J lost 0 bases, and 5 bases lay in between. This CDR3 contains 13 residues. CDR1 and CDR2 (germline): WNHNN, SYGVQD (reference sequence). DNA of the CDR3: TGCGCCAGCAGTGAGAGCCTCTCCTACGAGCAGTACTTC. Protein sequence: CASSESLSYEQYF.

V gene TRBV12-5 combines with J gene TRBJ2-7, with D possibly being TRBD1 or TRBD2 (5 bases each). V gave up 7 bases and J gave up 5 bases, with 12 bases separating them. The CDR3 is 12 amino acids. Looked up from germline, CDR1 is LGHNT and CDR2 is FRNRAP. The CDR3 region has the DNA TGTGCTAGTGCTCGAGGGGATGACGAGCAGTACTTC. Amino acids: CASARGDDEQYF.

The chain is built from TRBV4-3 and TRBJ1-2; tentatively, D is TRBD1 (6 bases). From germline, CDR1 is LGHNA and CDR2 YSLEER. This CDR3 is built from 15 residues. Trimming removed 0 bases from V and 7 bases from J, with 15 bases in between. The CDR3 bases are TGCGCCAGCAGCCAAGATTTTGGGGGCGCGGGTGGCTACACCTTC. It specifies CASSQDFGGAGGYTF.

The CDR3 region is CAISGDIIIDTEAFF. As DNA, the CDR3 is TGTGCCATCAGTGGGGACATCATTATAGACACTGAAGCTTTCTTT. V gene TRBV10-3 combines with J gene TRBJ1-1; TRBD1 is a possible D gene (6 bases). The V gene lost 4 bases and the J gene lost 3 bases, with 15 bases spanning the gap. CDR3 size: 15 residues. Germline CDR1 is ENHRY and CDR2 is SYGVKD.

The V call is TRBV5-1, the J call TRBJ2-7, with D possibly matching TRBD2 (5 bases). The CDR3 loop spans 13 amino acids. Trimming took 4 bases from V and 7 from J, leaving 15 bases between them. CDR1 is SGHRS, CDR2 YFSETQ, per germline. Written as DNA, the CDR3 is TGCGCCAGCAGCCCCCGACCGGGAAGAGAGCAGTACTTC. Translated: CASSPRPGREQYF. The variable domain in full, completed from reference TRBV5-1 and TRBJ2-7, reads KAGVTQTPRYLIKTRGQQVTLSCSPISGHRSVSWYQQTPGQGLQFLFEYFSETQRNKGNFPGRFSGRQFSNSRSEMNVSTLELGDSALYLCASSPRPGREQYFGPGTRLTVT.

The chain couples TRBV2 to TRBJ1-2; 7 nucleotides line up with TRBD1. CDR1 SNHLY and CDR2 FYNNEI come from the germline V gene. The CDR3 length is 15 residues. V was pared by 2 bases and J by 6 bases, with 9 bases of the junction left unmatched. CDR3 region: CASSEQGGAGDGYTF. CDR3 nucleotides: TGTGCCAGCAGTGAACAAGGGGGCGCGGGGGATGGCTACACCTTC.

V usage is TRBV4-1 and J usage is TRBJ2-7; possibly TRBD2 for D (6 bases). There are 16 residues in the CDR3. V lost 4 bases to trimming and J lost 0 bases, with 16 bases between them. From germline, CDR1 is MGHRA and CDR2 YSYEKL. The CDR3 DNA reads TGCGCCAGCAGCCTAACCGGGACTTCCAGCTCCTACGAGCAGTACTTC. Its protein product is CASSLTGTSSSYEQYF.

The rearrangement uses TRBV28 and TRBJ1-1, with D unresolved. Germline V lookup: CDR1 MDHEN, CDR2 SYDVKM. Trimming took off 10 bases at V and 1 base at J, with 7 bases between the two ends. The CDR3 is 11 residues long. This chain's CDR3 is CATSGNTEAFF. The CDR3 DNA reads TGTGCCACCTCCGGGAACACTGAAGCTTTCTTT.

The CDR3 sequence is CASSQDRVGYGYTF. The CDR3 region has the DNA TGCGCCAGCAGCCAAGACAGGGTCGGCTATGGCTACACCTTC. V gene TRBV4-1 combines with J gene TRBJ1-2; TRBD1 might be the D (5 bases). The CDR3 is 14 amino acids. CDR1 MGHRA and CDR2 YSYEKL come from the germline V gene. Trimming cost V 0 bases and J 4 bases, with 9 bases left between them.

The sample holds a few counts of this clone. This rearrangement joins TRBV7-9 to TRBJ2-2, with TRBD1 matching over 10 bases. Trimming cost V 5 bases and J 6 bases; bases outside gene matches: 6. CDR1 SEHNR and CDR2 FQNEAQ come from the germline V gene (reference sequence). The CDR3 length is 15 residues. In nucleotides, the CDR3 is TGTGCCAGCAGCACGCGTGACAGGGGGCCCGGGGAGCTGTTTTTT. Amino acids: CASSTRDRGPGELFF.

The sample holds a few counts of this clone. The chain is built from TRBV19 and TRBJ2-2; D uncertain. Trimming removed 9 bases at V and 3 bases at J, with 11 bases between. Germline CDR1 reads LNHDA; CDR2 reads SQIVND (reference sequence). The length of the CDR3 is 13 residues. CDR3 coding DNA: TGTGCCAGCAGTGGACCCTACACCGGGGAGCTGTTTTTT. Translating it yields CASSGPYTGELFF.

The rearrangement links TRBV7-2 to TRBJ2-7; D unresolved. Germline V lookup: CDR1 SGHTA, CDR2 FQGNSA. Deletions cut 3 bases from V and 0 bases from J, with 6 bases between. The CDR3 length is 13 residues. In nucleotides, the CDR3 is TGTGCCAGCAGCTTGGACCCCTCCTACGAGCAGTACTTC. Its translation: CASSLDPSYEQYF.

This clone is medium-sized in the sample. The rearrangement uses TRBV5-4 and TRBJ1-2; TRBD1 matches at 7 bases. The length of the CDR3 is 11 residues. V shed 6 bases, J shed 10 bases, and the junction held 6 bases outside the gene matches. CDR1 is SGHNT, CDR2 YYREEE, per germline (reference sequence). Written as DNA, the CDR3 is TGTGCCAGCAACCTCGACAGGGACTACACCTTC. Its translation: CASNLDRDYTF.

The genes are TRBV9 and TRBJ1-3, with TRBD1 identical over 7 bases. The CDR3 totals 15 residues. CDR1 and CDR2 from the germline V gene are SGDLS and YYNGEE. V gave up 3 bases and J gave up 4 bases; unmatched junction bases: 7. The CDR3 DNA reads as TGTGCCAGCAGCGCTGAGACAGGGCTCGGAAACACCATATATTTT. Translated: CASSAETGLGNTIYF.

This clone was seen just once. The chain uses TRBV27 and TRBJ1-2; 8 bases are shared with TRBD1. Trimming removed 5 bases from V and 1 base from J; junction bases left unmatched: 9. Germline assignment: CDR1 MNHEY and CDR2 SMNVEV (reference sequence). The CDR3 loop spans 16 amino acids. CDR3 sequence (DNA): TGTGCCAGCAGTCCGTCGACAGGGGCGGTTAACTATGGCTACACCTTC. Its translation: CASSPSTGAVNYGYTF.

The chain uses TRBV2 and TRBJ2-7; 7 bases map to TRBD2. The CDR3 totals 13 residues. The V segment lost 11 bases and the J segment 0 bases; nucleotides outside the gene matches: 7. CDR1 is SNHLY and CDR2 is FYNNEI in the germline V gene. The CDR3, as DNA: TGTGCCGGGGGTACTAGCGCCTCCTACGAGCAGTACTTC. Translating it yields CAGGTSASYEQYF.

The gene calls are TRBV11-2 and TRBJ2-2; a possible D gene is TRBD2 (5 bases). V lost 9 bases and J 2 bases, leaving 13 bases between the germline ends. CDR3 size: 14 residues. Germline loops: CDR1 SGHAT, CDR2 FQNNGV. As DNA, the CDR3 is TGTGCCAGAGCCCCCAGCGGTAACACCGGGGAGCTGTTTTTT. The encoded protein is CARAPSGNTGELFF.

This clone was detected only a few times. The rearrangement uses TRBV19 and TRBJ2-1, with D maybe TRBD1 (5 bases). This CDR3 is built from 14 residues. Trimming cost V 4 bases and J 5 bases, with 12 bases left between them. Germline V gene lookup returns CDR1 LNHDA and CDR2 SQIVND (reference sequence). The CDR3 DNA follows: TGTGCCAGTAGTACCGGACAAAGGCACAATGAGCAGTTCTTC. Protein product: CASSTGQRHNEQFF.

J is TRBJ2-7 and V is TRBV11-2; unclear D gene. The V end was cut by 2 bases, the J end by 2 bases, with 7 bases between. The CDR3 is made up of 13 amino acids. CDR1 and CDR2 (germline): SGHAT, FQNNGV. The CDR3 sequence is CASSLQATYEQYF. As DNA, the CDR3 is TGTGCCAGCAGCTTACAGGCTACCTACGAGCAGTACTTC.

The genes are TRBV30 and TRBJ2-2; 10 bases are a match to TRBD1. The V and J ends lost 4 bases and 6 bases, in that order; junction bases with no gene match: 5. This CDR3 comprises 14 residues. The germline V gene encodes CDR1 GTSNPN and CDR2 SVGIG (reference sequence). CDR3 in amino acids: CAWTGTGVAGELFF. Here the CDR3 DNA reads TGTGCCTGGACGGGGACAGGGGTGGCCGGGGAGCTGTTTTTT.

This chain connects TRBV28 to TRBJ2-3; the match to TRBD2 covers 8 bases. The V gene end was trimmed by 4 bases and the J gene end by 5 bases; junction bases not matched to a gene: 5. This CDR3 comprises 14 residues. Germline lookup yields CDR1 MDHEN and CDR2 SYDVKM. The CDR3 here is CASSSSGSLDTQYF. DNA for the CDR3: TGTGCCAGCAGTTCAAGCGGGAGTTTAGATACGCAGTATTTT.